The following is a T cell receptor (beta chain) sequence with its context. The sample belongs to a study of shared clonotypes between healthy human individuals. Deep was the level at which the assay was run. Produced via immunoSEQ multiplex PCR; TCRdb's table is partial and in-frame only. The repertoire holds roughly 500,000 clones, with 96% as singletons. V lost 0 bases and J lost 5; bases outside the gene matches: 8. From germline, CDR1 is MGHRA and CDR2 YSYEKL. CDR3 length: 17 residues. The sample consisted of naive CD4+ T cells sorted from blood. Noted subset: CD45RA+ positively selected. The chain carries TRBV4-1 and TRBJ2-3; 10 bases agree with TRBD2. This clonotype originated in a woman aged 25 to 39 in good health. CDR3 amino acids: CASSQERVASGRDTQYF. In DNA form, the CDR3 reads TGCGCCAGCAGCCAAGAGAGAGTAGCTAGCGGGAGAGATACGCAGTATTTT.